Listed below are T cell receptor beta chains from one sample, sequenced in a study of molecular identifiers for immune sequencing clone quantification. Each CDR3 protein gets one entry after TCRdb re-called the PCR reads with MiXCR. The sample yields under 600,000 distinct CDR3 sequences, about a fifth seen once. The specimen sequenced was naive CD8+ T cells from blood, with Jurkat cell RNA spiked in. Receptors were obtained from a human donor in good health. Some libraries in this study had Jurkat cell RNA spiked in. CDR3s leave out the opening cysteine and the closing phenylalanine or tryptophan.

v_call,j_call,cdr3_aa
TRBV28,TRBJ2-3,ASSPGLAAPTDTQY
TRBV7-9,TRBJ1-5,ASSLQGSHQPQH
TRBV14,TRBJ2-1,ASSIGEWGALDEQF
TRBV12-5,TRBJ2-1,ASGLAPVDNEQF
TRBV10-1,TRBJ2-7,ASSDSHKQY
TRBV28,TRBJ2-7,ASSSLGSRSYEQY
TRBV11-2,TRBJ1-4,ASSPGGFREKLF
TRBV3-1,TRBJ2-1,ATTDSSSYNEQF
TRBV29-1,TRBJ2-7,SVSRDNQYYEQY
TRBV28,TRBJ2-3,ASTPPVAGARDTQY
TRBV2,TRBJ1-2,ASIVLEQGEGDYT
TRBV25-1,TRBJ2-1,ASSRAQVAEQF
TRBV4-1,TRBJ2-1,ASSSGPRVF
TRBV7-9,TRBJ2-5,ASSRLAEPYQETQY
TRBV20-1,TRBJ2-3,SARDVGLADSTDTQY
TRBV30,TRBJ1-1,AWSFGLMNTEAF
TRBV27,TRBJ1-2,ASSSLHLGQIYYGYT
TRBV28,TRBJ1-2,AGSIRGGDYGYT
TRBV9,TRBJ2-7,ASSVGTGLTYEQY
TRBV20-1,TRBJ2-7,SARPPGLVDYEQY
TRBV2,TRBJ1-1,ASREQGADTEAF
TRBV5-6,TRBJ2-2,ASSFYGSGGELF
TRBV6-2/TRBV6-3,TRBJ1-1,ASKRGGGGTEAF
TRBV15,TRBJ1-3,ATSKIPTGRGSLGGNTIY
TRBV18,TRBJ2-1,ASSTSSGQGDEQF
TRBV20-1,TRBJ1-1,SARDGGLGEAF
TRBV9,TRBJ1-1,ASSVAYLNTEAF
TRBV7-9,TRBJ1-1,ASSSFVDANTEAF
TRBV7-9,TRBJ1-6,ASSSATTGVSPLH
TRBV5-1,TRBJ2-7,ASSLAFTASGTYEQY
TRBV6-1,TRBJ2-1,ASSEKESSRLNEQF
TRBV23-1,TRBJ2-7,ASSHAHRYEQY
TRBV4-1,TRBJ2-2,ASSQDPDYYTGELF
TRBV4-3,TRBJ2-2,ASSQDILEAGNTGELF
TRBV6-1,TRBJ2-7,ASETGNMGEQY
TRBV27,TRBJ2-7,ASSLSASGRYEQY
TRBV6-5,TRBJ2-5,ASRSGVLETQY
TRBV19,TRBJ2-7,ASSGRDNYEQY
TRBV10-3,TRBJ2-7,AISEWDRTYEQY
TRBV12-3/TRBV12-4,TRBJ1-5,ASTKALGGNQPQH